This TCR beta chain was identified in a study of blood T cell repertoires in COVID-19. Study background: Sites across the United States, Italy and Spain contributed samples from acute and convalescent COVID-19. T cells, B-cell-depleted T cells, or PBMCs supplied cDNA or gDNA.

The table lists this clone with a few counts. Original handling: Cell counts per sample came from amplifying reference gene primers. Method: immunoSEQ multiplex PCR; TCRdb's copy keeps in-frame clones and lacks some. V and J calls and clone size are as listed in that table; D and trimming were resolved from the DNA. Here the sample spans approximately 140,000 clones, more than 70% being singletons. Sequenced input: peripheral blood. The origin of this receptor is a man aged 50 to 60 with active or convalescent COVID-19.

In DNA, the CDR3 is TGTGCCACCAGCGTTGGTAGCGGGAGCTCCTACAATGAGCAGTTCTTC. Encoded protein: CATSVGSGSSYNEQFF. This chain uses TRBV15 with TRBJ2-1; 9 positions agree with TRBD2. CDR1 is LNHNV and CDR2 is YYDKDF in the germline V gene (reference sequence). The CDR3 has 16 residues. After removal of 5 bases from V and 0 bases from J, the junction contained 5 bases not matched to a gene.